This T cell receptor (beta chain) is from a study of control samples from healthy donors and cancer patients. Losses at the gene ends were 3 bases for V and 4 bases for J; bases not matched to a gene: 10. Germline CDR1 reads MNHNS; CDR2 reads SASEGT. The CDR3 spans 16 residues. Assay used: immunoSEQ multiplex PCR; TCRdb lists only in-frame clones, some missing. The data show 20,000 to 30,000 clones, roughly 80% seen once. The V call is TRBV6-1, the J call TRBJ2-3; 7 nucleotides align to TRBD2. The specimen sequenced was PBMCs. The clonotype originates from a man between 60 and 75 years old with colorectal cancer. The chain's CDR3 is CASSDHRGVVSDTQYF. For the CDR3, the DNA is TGTGCCAGCAGTGATCATCGGGGGGTAGTCTCAGATACGCAGTATTTT.